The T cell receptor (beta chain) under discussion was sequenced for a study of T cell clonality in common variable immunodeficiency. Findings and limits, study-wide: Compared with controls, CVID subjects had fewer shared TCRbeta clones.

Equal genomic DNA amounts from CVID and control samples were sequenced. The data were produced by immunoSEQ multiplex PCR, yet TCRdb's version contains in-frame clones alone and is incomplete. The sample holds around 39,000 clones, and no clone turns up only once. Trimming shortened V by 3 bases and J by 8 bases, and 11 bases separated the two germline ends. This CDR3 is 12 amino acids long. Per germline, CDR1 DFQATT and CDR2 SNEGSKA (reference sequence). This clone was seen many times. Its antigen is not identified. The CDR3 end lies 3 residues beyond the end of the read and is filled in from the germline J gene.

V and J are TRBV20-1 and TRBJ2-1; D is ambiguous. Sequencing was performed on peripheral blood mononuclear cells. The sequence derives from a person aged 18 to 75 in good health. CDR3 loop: CSASSHFDEQFF. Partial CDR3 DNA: TGCAGTGCTAGCTCCCACTTTGATGAG.